The rows below give T cell receptor beta chains drawn from one sample of a study of cytomegalovirus exposure and HLA in healthy donors. Using immunoSEQ multiplex PCR, the repertoire was profiled, and TCRdb retains in-frame clones only, with some absent. The table records around 300,000 clones, approximately 83% of them present only once. Specimen: PBMCs. These receptors were taken from a woman aged 18-29 years in good health and CMV-seronegative. Each CDR3 is given with its conserved first and last residue. The D gene is left open where the match is weak. Clone size is not always given. Where it is, it says once, few, many or a class for expanded clones.

d_gene,abundance,v_gene,j_gene,CDR3aa,CDR3nt
TRBD2,NA,TRBV6-4,TRBJ2-7,CASSPLAGGSYEQYF,TGTGCCAGCAGTCCATTAGCGGGAGGCTCCTACGAGCAGTACTTC
TRBD2,NA,TRBV29-1,TRBJ2-3,CSVLTGGRKDTQYF,TGCAGCGTTCTGACGGGGGGGCGTAAAGATACGCAGTATTTT
TRBD2,NA,TRBV7-7,TRBJ2-2,CASSPGLAENTGELFF,TGTGCCAGCAGCCCTGGACTAGCGGAGAACACCGGGGAGCTGTTTTTT
TRBD2,once,TRBV6-1,TRBJ2-3,CASSEVSGRLTDTQYF,TGTGCCAGCAGTGAAGTTAGCGGGAGACTCACAGATACGCAGTATTTT
TRBD2,NA,TRBV7-2,TRBJ2-1,CASSPRTSGGRYNEQFF,TGTGCCAGCAGCCCAAGGACTAGCGGGGGCCGCTACAATGAGCAGTTCTTC
NA,NA,TRBV30,TRBJ1-4,CAWSRAPSEKLFF,TGTGCCTGGTCGAGGGCACCAAGTGAAAAACTGTTTTTT
NA,once,TRBV25-1,TRBJ2-5,CASSEFPDQETQYF,TGTGCCAGCAGTGAATTCCCAGACCAAGAGACCCAGTACTTC
NA,NA,TRBV1,TRBJ2-5,CTSSQDSPLKQGGVPQFETQYF,TGCACCAGCAGCCAAGATAGTCCCCTGAAACAGGGGGGGGTCCCCCAGTTCGAGACCCAGTACTTC
TRBD1,NA,TRBV5-1,TRBJ1-1,CASSLAGQGTSEAFF,TGCGCCAGCAGCTTGGCAGGACAGGGGACATCTGAAGCTTTCTTT
TRBD1,NA,TRBV10-2,TRBJ1-5,CASSAGGIGNQPQHF,TGCGCCAGCAGTGCAGGGGGGATTGGCAATCAGCCCCAGCATTTT
NA,NA,TRBV6-5,TRBJ2-7,CASRSSYEQYF,TGTGCCAGCCGGTCTTCCTACGAGCAGTACTTC
NA,NA,TRBV11-3,TRBJ2-1,CASSLGESSYNEQFF,TGTGCCAGCAGCCTAGGCGAGAGCTCCTACAATGAGCAGTTCTTC
TRBD1,NA,TRBV2,TRBJ2-2,CASPDRGGTGELFF,TGTGCCAGCCCGGACAGGGGAGGCACCGGGGAGCTGTTTTTT
NA,NA,TRBV7-9,TRBJ1-2,CASSLGQANYGYTF,TGTGCCAGCAGCTTAGGACAGGCTAACTATGGCTACACCTTC
NA,NA,TRBV7-3,TRBJ1-2,CASSPTAVNYGYTF,TGTGCCAGCAGCCCGACGGCGGTTAACTATGGCTACACCTTC
NA,NA,TRBV29-1,TRBJ1-1,CSVGPPGYTEAFF,TGCAGCGTTGGGCCTCCAGGATACACTGAAGCTTTCTTT
TRBD1,NA,TRBV2,TRBJ1-6,CASSRDRYNSPLHF,TGTGCCAGCAGTCGGGACAGATATAATTCACCCCTCCACTTT
NA,few,TRBV13,TRBJ2-3,CASSPKGVRTDTQYF,TGTGCCAGCAGCCCCAAGGGAGTAAGGACAGATACGCAGTATTTT
TRBD2,NA,TRBV30,TRBJ2-1,CAWSRRGGSVYEQFF,TGTGCCTGGAGTCGAAGGGGCGGGAGTGTGTATGAGCAGTTCTTC
NA,NA,TRBV27,TRBJ2-7,CASIPTSGGSYEQYF,TGTGCCAGCATCCCGACTAGTGGGGGCTCCTACGAGCAGTACTTC
NA,once,TRBV5-4,TRBJ1-2,CASSLDRTGGYGYTF,TGTGCCAGCAGCTTGGATCGCACCGGGGGGTATGGCTACACCTTC
TRBD2,NA,TRBV5-1,TRBJ2-3,CASSRLAGADTQYF,TGCGCCAGCAGCCGACTAGCGGGTGCAGATACGCAGTATTTT
NA,once,TRBV19,TRBJ2-1,CASSPSPVYNEQFF,TGTGCCAGTAGCCCTAGCCCCGTATACAATGAGCAGTTCTTC
NA,NA,TRBV5-4,TRBJ2-1,CASSQATNEQFF,TGTGCCAGCAGCCAGGCGACCAATGAGCAGTTCTTC
NA,few,TRBV9,TRBJ2-6,CASSSEAYGANVLTF,TGTGCCAGCAGCTCCGAAGCGTACGGGGCCAACGTCCTGACTTTC